These 2 T cell receptor beta chains came from one sample sequenced in a study of shared clonotypes between healthy human individuals. Produced via immunoSEQ multiplex PCR; TCRdb's table is partial and in-frame only. The profile shows approximately 320,000 clones, about nine tenths of them singletons. Specimen: memory CD8+ T cells sorted from blood. This sample's subset: CD45RO+ cells pooled with CCR7-negative TemRA cells. These receptors came from a man between 18 and 35 years old in good health.

V usage is TRBV7-9 and J usage is TRBJ2-1; TRBD1 aligns across 7 bases. This CDR3 has 15 residues. Unmatched junction bases numbered 11, after V lost 8 bases and J lost 4 bases. Per the germline V gene, CDR1 is SEHNR and CDR2 is FQNEAQ (reference sequence). The CDR3 reads CASQTGTEIYNEQFF. CDR3 DNA: TGTGCCAGCCAGACCGGGACAGAAATTTACAATGAGCAGTTCTTC.

This clone showed up just once. The chain recombines TRBV4-1 with TRBJ2-7; 7 bases match TRBD2. The germline CDR1 and CDR2 sequences are MGHRA and YSYEKL. The CDR3 extends over 15 amino acids. With 0 bases clipped from V and 2 bases from J, the junction kept 4 bases outside the gene matches. Here the CDR3 reads CASSQDRAGAYEQYF. The CDR3 DNA reads TGCGCCAGCAGCCAAGATCGGGCGGGGGCCTACGAGCAGTACTTC.